The 2 T cell receptor beta chains below come from one sample, sequenced in a study of read filtering for tumor transcriptome and immune sequencing. From roughly 400 ng of RNA, a library with molecular barcoded alpha/delta and beta/gamma adaptors was made. MiXCR, applied by TCRdb to the reads, yields one record per CDR3 protein. The data contain 20,000 to 25,000 distinct CDR3 sequences, around 15% of them singletons. The sequencing input was a population of CD138-negative cells sorted from bone marrow. All receptors come from a donor at least 40 years old with multiple myeloma.

The table lists this clonotype with many counts. The chain links TRBV28 to TRBJ1-1, with TRBD1 identical over 8 bases. With 1 base clipped from V and 5 bases from J, the junction kept 3 bases outside the gene matches. The CDR3 contains 14 residues. The germline CDR1 and CDR2 sequences are MDHEN and SYDVKM. The CDR3 DNA sequence: TGTGCCAGCAGTTTATTTCGGACAGGGACTGAAGCTTTCTTT. Its translation: CASSLFRTGTEAFF.

This sequence joins TRBV20-1 and TRBJ2-1, with TRBD1 as a possible D gene (6 bases). The CDR3 loop spans 16 amino acids. The germline V and J ends were trimmed by 5 bases and 7 bases, with 24 bases remaining between them. Germline CDR1 is DFQATT and CDR2 is SNEGSKA (reference sequence). The CDR3 here is CSAFLPTGSEGNEQFF. The CDR3 DNA is TGCAGTGCTTTTCTACCGACAGGTTCGGAAGGGAATGAGCAGTTCTTC.